This TCR beta chain appears in the sequencing data of a study of blood T cell repertoires in COVID-19. The data were produced by immunoSEQ multiplex PCR, yet TCRdb's version contains in-frame clones alone and is incomplete. The repertoire holds 250,000 to 300,000 clones, roughly 86% seen once, with about 1% in the top ten. Participants spanned ages about 18 to 90 years and resided in 20 to 30 US areas. Two consecutive negative NP/OP PCR tests, clearance, or resolved symptoms defined Cohort 3 recovery. Sequenced input: PBMCs or T cells enriched from blood (not recorded which). The clonotype originates from a woman in her twenties or thirties who had recovered from COVID-19.

The CDR3 reads CASSPLLLAGVTFSYEQYF. CDR3 bases: TGTGCCAGCTCACCCCTTCTACTAGCGGGGGTGACCTTCTCCTACGAGCAGTACTTC. This chain links TRBV18 with TRBJ2-7; TRBD2 agrees at 11 bases. CDR1 KGHSH and CDR2 LQKENI come from the germline V gene. The junction had 13 bases not matched to a gene; V was cut back by 3 bases and J by 0 bases. The CDR3 contains 19 residues.